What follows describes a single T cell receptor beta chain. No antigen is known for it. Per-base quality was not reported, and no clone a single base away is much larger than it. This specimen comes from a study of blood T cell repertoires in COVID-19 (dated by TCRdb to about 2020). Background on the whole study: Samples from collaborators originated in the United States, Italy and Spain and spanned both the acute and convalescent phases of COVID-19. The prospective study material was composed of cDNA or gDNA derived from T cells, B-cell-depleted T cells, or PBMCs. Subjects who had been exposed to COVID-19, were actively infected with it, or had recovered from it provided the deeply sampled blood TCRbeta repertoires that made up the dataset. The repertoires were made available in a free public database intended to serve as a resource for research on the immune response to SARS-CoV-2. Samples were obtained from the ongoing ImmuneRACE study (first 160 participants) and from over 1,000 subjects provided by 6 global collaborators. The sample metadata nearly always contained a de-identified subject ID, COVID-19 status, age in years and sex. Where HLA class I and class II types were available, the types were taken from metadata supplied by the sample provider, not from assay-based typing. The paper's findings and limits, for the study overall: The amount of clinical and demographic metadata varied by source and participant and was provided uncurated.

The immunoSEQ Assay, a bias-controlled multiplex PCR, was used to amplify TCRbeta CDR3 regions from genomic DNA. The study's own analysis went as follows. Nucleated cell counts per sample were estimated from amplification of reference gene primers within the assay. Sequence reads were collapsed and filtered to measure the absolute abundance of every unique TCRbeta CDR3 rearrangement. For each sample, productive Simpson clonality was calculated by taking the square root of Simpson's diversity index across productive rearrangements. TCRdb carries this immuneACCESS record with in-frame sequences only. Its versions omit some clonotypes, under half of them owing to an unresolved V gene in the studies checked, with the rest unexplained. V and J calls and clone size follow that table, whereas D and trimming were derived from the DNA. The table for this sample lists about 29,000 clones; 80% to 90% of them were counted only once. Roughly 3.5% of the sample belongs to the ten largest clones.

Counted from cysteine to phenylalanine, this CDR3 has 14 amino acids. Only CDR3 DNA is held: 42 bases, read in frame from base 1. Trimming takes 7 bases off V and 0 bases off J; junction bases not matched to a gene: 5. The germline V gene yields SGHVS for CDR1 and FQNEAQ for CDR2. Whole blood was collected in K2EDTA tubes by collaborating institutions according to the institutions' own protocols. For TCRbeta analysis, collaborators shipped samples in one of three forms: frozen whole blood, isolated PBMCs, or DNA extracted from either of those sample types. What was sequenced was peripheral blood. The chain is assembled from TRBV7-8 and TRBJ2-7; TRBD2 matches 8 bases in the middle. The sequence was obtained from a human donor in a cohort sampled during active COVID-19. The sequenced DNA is TGTGCCAGCACCACGGGGGGGGGCTCCTACGAGCAGTACTTC. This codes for CASTTGGGSYEQYF.